The present T cell receptor beta chain was sequenced within a study of shared clonotypes between healthy human individuals. Study-wide results and caveats: Estimated richness was generally greater in naive than memory subsets. What rarefaction showed was incomplete sorted-subset sequencing despite large depth.

This clone came up a few times. Its antigen is still unknown. V trimming: 6 bases; J trimming: 2 bases; junction bases outside the gene matches: 7. The CDR3 is 15 residues long. Looked up from germline, CDR1 is SNHLY and CDR2 is FYNNEI. Using immunoSEQ multiplex PCR, the repertoire was profiled, and TCRdb retains in-frame clones only, with some absent. The sample consists of about 640,000 clones, roughly 70% of them appearing once. Material: memory CD4+ T cells sorted from blood. This sample's subset: CD45RA-negative fraction. The chain uses TRBV2 and TRBJ1-5; 7 positions agree with TRBD1. This sequence was found in a woman in her 30s in good health. The CDR3 DNA reads TGTGCCAGCAGCACGACAGGGAATCGCAATCAGCCCCAGCATTTT. Translating it yields CASSTTGNRNQPQHF.